A single sample gave rise to the 19 T cell receptor beta chains below, sequenced in a study of blood T cells in healthy people across ages (dated by TCRdb to the mid-2010s). Library preparation employed 5' RACE. The reads were generated on an Illumina HiSeq 2500. A second PCR of roughly 7 to 12 cycles was run with a J-beta primer mix and a sample-barcoded 5' primer. Starting from the raw public reads, TCRdb applied fastp trimming at Q25, assembled clones with MiXCR and retained in-frame beta chains. Every entry covers one CDR3 protein and lists the most common genes and DNA from its rows. The sample yields some 700,000 distinct CDR3 sequences; roughly 41% were counted once. The top ten clones comprise about 20% of the sample. The sample taken for sequencing was blood. These receptors were taken from a woman in her sixties in good health.

The table lists this clonotype with a few counts. The chain uses TRBV4-2 and TRBJ1-5; no clear D. The V and J ends lost 1 base and 3 bases respectively, with 10 bases between them. The CDR3 is 15 residues long. Per germline, CDR1 LGHNA and CDR2 YNFKEQ. The CDR3 here is CASSQGPSVNQPQHF. The CDR3, as DNA: TGTGCCAGCAGCCAAGGGCCGTCAGTCAATCAGCCCCAGCATTTT.

The chain joins TRBV3-1 to TRBJ1-2; D gene uncertain. Germline CDR1 is LGHDT and CDR2 is YNNKEL (reference sequence). There are 14 residues in the CDR3. Trimming shortened V by 1 base and J by 2 bases, and 8 bases separated the two germline ends. The CDR3 region has the DNA TGTGCCAGCAGCCAAGGTTTTAGCAACTATGGCTACACCTTC. Protein: CASSQGFSNYGYTF.

This clonotype turned up a few times. The chain uses TRBV12-3 or TRBV12-4 and TRBJ2-4; 8 bases agree with TRBD1. The last part of the DNA fits TRBJ2-7 better; the J call may be wrong. The CDR3 has 15 residues. CDR3 protein: CASSRGQGDLHEQYF. CDR3 DNA sequence: TGTGCCAGCAGTAGAGGACAGGGAGATTTACACGAGCAGTACTTC.

This chain connects TRBV6-5 to TRBJ2-5; 15 bases map to TRBD2. The CDR3 extends over 20 amino acids. Germline CDR1 MNHEY, CDR2 SVGAGI. J lost 0 bases, V lost 1 base, and 9 bases had no gene match. DNA of the CDR3: TGTGCCAGCAGTTACTGGCCCGGGACTAGCGGGAGGAGTTACCAAGAGACCCAGTACTTC. It is translated as CASSYWPGTSGRSYQETQYF.

The V and J genes are TRBV6-2 or TRBV6-3 and TRBJ2-3; 7 nucleotides agree with TRBD2. This CDR3 has 15 residues. J was trimmed by 2 bases and V by 5 bases; bases with no gene match: 7. Germline CDR1 is MNHEY and CDR2 is SVGEGT. In nucleotides, the CDR3 is TGTGCCAGCAGTCCCTACCTAGCGGCCACAGATACGCAGTATTTT. Its translation: CASSPYLAATDTQYF.

This clonotype was picked up many times. This chain links TRBV3-1 with TRBJ1-2, with D possibly TRBD1 on 6 matching bases. CDR1 LGHDT and CDR2 YNNKEL come from the germline V gene (reference sequence). V was cut by 0 bases and J by 4 bases, with 15 bases left in between. CDR3 length: 16 amino acids. The CDR3: CASSQEQQRGAYGYTF. DNA for the CDR3: TGTGCCAGCAGCCAAGAACAGCAGCGGGGGGCCTATGGCTACACCTTC.

V gene TRBV6-5 combines with J gene TRBJ2-3; the D call may be TRBD1 or TRBD2 (5 bases each). The germline gives CDR1 MNHEY, CDR2 SVGAGI. This CDR3 spans 14 amino acids. The ends were cut back, 6 bases at V and 1 base at J, with 11 bases in the middle. CDR3 residues: CASSSRDGTDTQYF. The CDR3 region has the DNA TGTGCCAGCAGCTCTAGGGACGGCACAGATACGCAGTATTTT.

V gene TRBV7-6 combines with J gene TRBJ1-2; D may be TRBD1 (6 bases). The length of the CDR3 is 15 residues. The V gene lost 1 base and the J gene lost 2 bases, with 11 bases spanning the gap. Germline V gives CDR1 SGHVS, CDR2 FNYEAQ. In nucleotides, the CDR3 is TGTGCCAGCAGCTTAGATACAGGGCCAAACTATGGCTACACCTTC. Encoded protein: CASSLDTGPNYGYTF.

V and J are TRBV20-1 and TRBJ2-5; possibly TRBD2 for D (6 bases). Germline assignment: CDR1 DFQATT and CDR2 SNEGSKA (reference sequence). The length of the CDR3 is 13 residues. Trimming stripped 4 bases from V and 11 bases from J, with 20 bases between. CDR3 nucleotides: TGCAGTGCTATGGGGGGACGGTCCTACGGGCAGTACTTC. Protein product: CSAMGGRSYGQYF.

V and J are TRBV27 and TRBJ1-5, with a tentative D call TRBD1 (6 bases). The V and J ends lost 6 bases and 11 bases respectively, with 17 bases between them. Germline CDR1 and CDR2: MNHEY and SMNVEV (reference sequence). The CDR3 sequence is 13 residues long. The CDR3 coding sequence is TGTGCCAGCAGCCATAACAGGGTTACGGCCCAGCATTTT. Translating it yields CASSHNRVTAQHF.

The rearrangement links TRBV12-3 or TRBV12-4 to TRBJ2-5, with TRBD2 as a possible D gene (5 bases). V was cut by 7 bases and J by 5 bases, with 17 bases left in between. This CDR3 has 14 residues. CDR3 DNA: TGTGCCAGCACCCGCCCCGGACTGTGGGAGACCCAGTACTTC. Residues: CASTRPGLWETQYF.

The chain has TRBV7-2 and TRBJ2-5, with D tentatively TRBD1 (6 bases). The CDR3 is made up of 14 amino acids. Trimming took off 3 bases at V and 3 bases at J, with 11 bases between the two ends. The germline gives CDR1 SGHTA, CDR2 FQGNSA. Written as DNA, the CDR3 is TGTGCCAGCAGCTTGAAGCCAGGGGAAGAGACCCAGTACTTC. Translating it yields CASSLKPGEETQYF.

This chain joins TRBV20-1 and TRBJ2-4; D is perhaps TRBD2 (7 bases). This CDR3 contains 14 residues. Germline V gene data show CDR1 as DFQATT and CDR2 as SNEGSKA (reference sequence). V shed 5 bases and J shed 5 bases, with 16 bases lying between them. Here the CDR3 reads CSAGMGGPQNIQYF. CDR3 DNA: TGCAGTGCTGGTATGGGGGGGCCTCAAAACATTCAGTACTTC.

At least ten counts were recorded for this clonotype. The CDR3 is CASSRTGDGNEQYF. The CDR3 DNA reads as TGTGCCAGCAGCCGGACAGGGGATGGGAACGAGCAGTACTTC. V is TRBV3-1 and J is TRBJ2-7, with 9 bases lining up with TRBD1. With V trimmed by 4 bases and J by 5 bases, 6 bases remained unmatched. The V gene's germline CDR1 is LGHDT and CDR2 YNNKEL (reference sequence). The CDR3 has 14 amino acids.

The chain has TRBV7-2 and TRBJ2-4; 8 bases align to TRBD2. The end of the DNA fits TRBJ2-7 better, so the J call may be wrong. Germline V lookup: CDR1 SGHTA, CDR2 FQGNSA. The CDR3 consists of 16 residues. The CDR3 region is CASSLAGTSGAYEQYF. The CDR3 DNA follows: TGTGCCAGCAGCTTAGCCGGGACTAGTGGGGCCTACGAGCAGTACTTC.

This clonotype came up many times. V usage is TRBV10-2 and J usage is TRBJ2-7; 11 nucleotides agree with TRBD2. Germline V gene lookup returns CDR1 WSHSY and CDR2 SAAADI. This CDR3 is 14 amino acids long. Trimming cost V 7 bases and J 3 bases; bases outside gene matches: 5. DNA of the CDR3: TGCGCCAGCACCGGGACTAGCGGATTCTACGAGCAGTACTTC. This codes for CASTGTSGFYEQYF.

V is TRBV21-1 and J is TRBJ1-2; the D segment call TRBD1 is taken from the table without a DNA check. TRBV21-1 counts as a pseudogene. This CDR3 comprises 19 residues. CDR3 region: CASSRRTESHRPANYGYTF. The DNA of the CDR3 is TGTGCCAGCAGCAGACGGACAGAAAGCCACCGACCTGCTAACTATGGCTACACCTTC.

V is TRBV29-1 and J is TRBJ2-3; 9 positions agree with TRBD2. This CDR3 contains 14 residues. The V segment lost 6 bases and the J segment 2 bases; nucleotides outside the gene matches: 6. Per germline, CDR1 SQVTM and CDR2 ANQGSEA. In DNA, the CDR3 is TGCAGCGTGGGGAGCGGGGGGCCCACAGATACGCAGTATTTT. It translates to CSVGSGGPTDTQYF.

This chain links TRBV2 with TRBJ2-1; the D call may be TRBD1 or TRBD2 (6 bases each). The CDR3 has 14 residues. With 5 bases removed from V and 12 bases from J, the gap between germline ends came to 20 bases. Looked up from germline, CDR1 is SNHLY and CDR2 is FYNNEI. CDR3 bases: TGTGCCAGCAGTTCGGGGGCACTATCAATCGGGCAGTTCTTC. Translating gives CASSSGALSIGQFF.